Listed here are 5 T cell receptor beta chains from one sample, sequenced in a study of CD8 T cells in Susac syndrome. RNA in amounts of about 0.45 to 1 ug was reverse transcribed with random hexamers. TCRdb itself ran the immunoSEQ multiplex PCR reads through MiXCR, one entry per CDR3 protein. The sample includes about 53,000 distinct CDR3 sequences, just under 95% of them seen just once. The sample taken for sequencing was CD8+ T cells from PBMCs. The receptors originated from a human donor with Susac syndrome.

The chain employs TRBV9 and TRBJ1-6; 10 positions agree with TRBD1. The germline gives CDR1 SGDLS, CDR2 YYNGEE. The CDR3 extends over 16 amino acids. Losses at the gene ends were 4 bases for V and 10 bases for J; bases not matched to a gene: 11. The CDR3 DNA is TGTGCCAGCAGCCCCCGGGGGACAGGGGAAAAATCACCCCTCCACTTT. As protein: CASSPRGTGEKSPLHF.

The chain combines TRBV7-3 with TRBJ2-2; 10 bases line up with TRBD2. V trimming: 3 bases; J trimming: 4 bases; junction bases outside the gene matches: 8. Germline CDR1 reads SGHTA; CDR2 reads FQGTGA. CDR3 length: 17 amino acids. The CDR3 DNA reads TGTGCCAGCAGCTTGAATAGCGGGGGGCTTAGCACCGGGGAGCTGTTTTTT. It encodes CASSLNSGGLSTGELFF.

The chain has TRBV20-1 and TRBJ2-1, with 7 bases lining up with TRBD1. CDR1 and CDR2 from the germline V gene are DFQATT and SNEGSKA (reference sequence). Losses at the gene ends were 0 bases for V and 1 base for J; bases not matched to a gene: 3. The CDR3 runs 15 residues. The CDR3 loop reads CSARDPGQSYNEQFF. The CDR3 DNA is TGCAGTGCTAGAGACCCGGGACAGTCCTACAATGAGCAGTTCTTC.

In this sample, this clonotype turned up once. This chain joins TRBV19 and TRBJ2-1; tentative D call: TRBD2 (6 bases). This CDR3 is 16 amino acids long. Trimming stripped 5 bases from V and 0 bases from J, with 14 bases between. CDR1 and CDR2 from the germline V gene are LNHDA and SQIVND (reference sequence). As DNA, the CDR3 is TGTGCCAGTAGTTGGACTACACCGAGCTCCTACAATGAGCAGTTCTTC. It translates to CASSWTTPSSYNEQFF.

The V call is TRBV19, the J call TRBJ2-7; D is undetermined. From germline, CDR1 is LNHDA and CDR2 SQIVND (reference sequence). This CDR3 has 13 residues. Trimming removed 6 bases at V and 1 base at J, with 10 bases between. The CDR3 DNA sequence: TGTGCCAGTAGCGCTAGTCAGTCCTACGAGCAGTACTTC. Translation: CASSASQSYEQYF.